The source of this TCR beta chain is a study of T cells in Graves' hyperthyroidism and ophthalmopathy. The CDR3 consists of 16 residues. V dropped 0 bases and J dropped 7 bases, with 21 bases sitting between them. The germline gives CDR1 GTSNPN, CDR2 SVGIG (reference sequence). Researchers amplified the TCR beta CDR3 regions from RNA transcripts. The TCR CDR3 was amplified in a first-round RT-PCR using the HTBI primer set. MiXCR, run by TCRdb on the multiplex PCR reads, gives a single entry per CDR3 protein. This table has 160,000 or so distinct CDR3 sequences, about a tenth appearing once. Patients aged 18 to 65 with hyperthyroidism were newly diagnosed, with duration under 2 months. It was at first hyperthyroidism diagnosis, before any ophthalmopathy symptoms, that the blood sample was taken. In this sample, this clonotype turned up many times.

The chain is built from TRBV30 and TRBJ1-2; a weak D match, TRBD1 (6 bases). The origin of this receptor is a young woman with Graves' hyperthyroidism that later progressed to Graves' ophthalmopathy. The sequenced sample was blood. This CDR3 is CAWSVRGAARSVGYTF. The CDR3 bases are TGTGCCTGGAGTGTACGGGGGGCGGCTCGCTCGGTTGGCTACACCTTC. The full variable domain, in which reference TRBV30 and TRBJ1-2 provide the parts outside the CDR3, is SQTIHQWPATLVQPVGSPLSLECTVEGTSNPNLYWYRQAAGRGLQLLFYSVGIGQISSEVPQNLSASRPQDRQFILSSKKLLLSDSGFYLCAWSVRGAARSVGYTFGSGTRLTVV.